This entry is about one T cell receptor (beta chain). This clone was found once. Its cognate antigen has yet to be identified. Base-call qualities are not available, and no considerably larger clone is one nucleotide away. Receptors were amplified or captured by the immunoSEQ multiplex PCR assay. TCRdb limited this immuneACCESS table to in-frame rearrangements with V and J called. A share of clones is missing; checked studies link under half to unresolved V genes, and the rest is unexplained. This sample is represented by approximately 92,000 clones; 85% to 95% of them were singletons. The biggest ten clones account for about 0.3% of the sample. These data belong to a study of technical replicates of blood from a handful of donors (dated 2017 in TCRdb). V is cut by 6 bases and J by 0 bases, and the space between the germline ends is 24 bases. Via the germline V gene, CDR1 is SNHLY and CDR2 FYNNEI. Its CDR3 holds 19 amino acids, cysteine through phenylalanine. Only CDR3 DNA is held: 57 bases, read in frame from base 1.

The rearranged chain carries TRBV2 and TRBJ1-3; no D gene is confidently identified. Input material: T cells isolated from PBMCs. The TCR was taken from a human donor in good health. The CDR3 reads as follows: CASRASWTGLAYSGNTIYF. The nucleotide sequence reads TGTGCCAGCAGGGCAAGCTGGACCGGGCTAGCTTACTCTGGAAACACCATATATTTT.